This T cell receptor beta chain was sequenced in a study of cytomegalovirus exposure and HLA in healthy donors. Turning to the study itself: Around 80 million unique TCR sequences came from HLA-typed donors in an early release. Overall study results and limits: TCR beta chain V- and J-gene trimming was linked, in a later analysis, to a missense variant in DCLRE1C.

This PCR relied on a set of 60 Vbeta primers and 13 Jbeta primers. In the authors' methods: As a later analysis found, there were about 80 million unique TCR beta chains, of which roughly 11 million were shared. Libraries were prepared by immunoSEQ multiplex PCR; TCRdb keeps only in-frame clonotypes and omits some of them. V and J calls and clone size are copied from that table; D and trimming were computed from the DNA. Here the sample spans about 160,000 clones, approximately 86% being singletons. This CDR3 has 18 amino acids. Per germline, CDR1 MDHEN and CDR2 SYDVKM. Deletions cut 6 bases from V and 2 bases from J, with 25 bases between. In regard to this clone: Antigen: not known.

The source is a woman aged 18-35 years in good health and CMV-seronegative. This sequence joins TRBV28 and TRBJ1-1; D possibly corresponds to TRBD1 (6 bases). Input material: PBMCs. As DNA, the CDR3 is TGTGCCAGCAGCCTTAGGGACCTAAAAAAGGGGGAAAACACTGAAGCTTTCTTT. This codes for CASSLRDLKKGENTEAFF. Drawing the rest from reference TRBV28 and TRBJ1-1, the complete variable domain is DVKVTQSSRYLVKRTGEKVFLECVQDMDHENMFWYRQDPGLGLRLIYFSYDVKMKEKGDIPEGYSVSREKKERFSLILESASTNQTSMYLCASSLRDLKKGENTEAFFGQGTRLTVV.